Presented here are 7 T cell receptor beta chains from one specimen sequenced in a study of blood T cell repertoires in COVID-19. The data were produced by immunoSEQ multiplex PCR, yet TCRdb's version contains in-frame clones alone and is incomplete. This repertoire shows about 120,000 clones, just over 85% found once; its top ten account for about 0.9%. Material: peripheral blood. Receptors were obtained from a woman between 45 and 60 years old with active or convalescent COVID-19.

This clone is categorized as medium-sized. The rearrangement links TRBV10-2 to TRBJ1-1; no reliable D call. The CDR3 has 12 amino acids. Trimming took 6 bases from V and 5 from J, leaving 10 bases between them. Germline V gives CDR1 WSHSY, CDR2 SAAADI. The CDR3 DNA reads TGCGCCAGCAGCCCTGCGGGGACTGAAGCTTTCTTT. This sequence encodes CASSPAGTEAFF.

In DNA, the CDR3 is TGCAGCGTTGGGGACAGTAACAATCAGCCCCAGCATTTT. Amino acid sequence: CSVGDSNNQPQHF. This rearrangement joins TRBV29-1 to TRBJ1-5; 7 bases fit TRBD1. The V gene end was trimmed by 4 bases and the J gene end by 3 bases; junction bases not matched to a gene: 3. The CDR3 is made up of 13 amino acids. Germline V lookup: CDR1 SQVTM, CDR2 ANQGSEA.

This chain links TRBV5-1 with TRBJ1-5, with TRBD1 as a possible D gene (6 bases). V was shortened by 0 bases and J by 2 bases, with 9 bases between the two germline ends. Germline CDR1 is SGHRS and CDR2 is YFSETQ. The CDR3 has 15 amino acids. The CDR3 DNA reads as TGCGCCAGCAGCTTGGCGGGGGGCGGCAATCAGCCCCAGCATTTT. It yields the protein CASSLAGGGNQPQHF.

This clone was counted between two and nine times. The CDR3 region has the DNA TGTGCTAGTGGGTCGACAGGGGCGGATGGCTACACCTTC. Its protein product is CASGSTGADGYTF. This rearrangement joins TRBV12-5 to TRBJ1-2, with 8 bases identical to TRBD1. The ends lost 6 bases at V and 6 bases at J; junction bases unmatched: 6. CDR1 and CDR2 (germline): LGHNT, FRNRAP. The CDR3 loop spans 13 amino acids.

The genes are TRBV7-8 and TRBJ1-1; possible D gene TRBD1, 5 bases. The germline CDR1 and CDR2 sequences are SGHVS and FQNEAQ. This CDR3 has 16 residues. The V end was cut by 5 bases, the J end by 3 bases, with 19 bases between. CDR3 amino acids: CASSSRQSGSDTEAFF. The CDR3 bases are TGTGCCAGCAGCAGCAGACAGTCAGGGTCCGACACTGAAGCTTTCTTT.

Only one count was recorded for this clone. V usage is TRBV2 and J usage is TRBJ2-7; maybe TRBD1 (6 bases). This CDR3 has 14 amino acids. Germline CDR1 is SNHLY and CDR2 is FYNNEI. The V and J ends lost 11 bases and 2 bases respectively, with 19 bases between them. DNA for the CDR3: TGTGCCGTGCTGGGGGCGGTTGAACCCTACGAGCAGTACTTC. Translation: CAVLGAVEPYEQYF.

This chain connects TRBV9 to TRBJ2-7; D is possibly TRBD2 (7 bases). V was clipped by 0 bases and J by 3 bases, with 13 bases between them. The germline gives CDR1 SGDLS, CDR2 YYNGEE. The CDR3 runs to 15 residues. DNA for the CDR3: TGTGCCAGCAGCGTAGATGGGGGGGCGTACTACGAGCAGTACTTC. Translation gives CASSVDGGAYYEQYF. The full variable domain, its missing parts supplied by reference TRBV9 and TRBJ2-7, is DSGVTQTPKHLITATGQRVTLRCSPRSGDLSVYWYQQSLDQGLQFLIQYYNGEERAKGNILERFSAQQFPDLHSELNLSSLELGDSALYFCASSVDGGAYYEQYFGPGTRLTVT.